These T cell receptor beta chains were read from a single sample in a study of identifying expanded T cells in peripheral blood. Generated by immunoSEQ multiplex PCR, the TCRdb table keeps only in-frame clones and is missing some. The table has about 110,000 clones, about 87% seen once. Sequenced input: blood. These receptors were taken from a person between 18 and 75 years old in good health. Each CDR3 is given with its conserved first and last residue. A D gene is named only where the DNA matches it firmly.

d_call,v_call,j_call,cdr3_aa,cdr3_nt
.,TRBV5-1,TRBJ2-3,CASSLWFGQPTSPNTQYF,TGCGCCAGCAGCTTGTGGTTTGGACAACCCACCTCCCCAAATACGCAGTATTTT
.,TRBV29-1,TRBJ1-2,CSVEPQGYYGYTF,TGCAGCGTTGAACCGCAGGGTTACTATGGCTACACCTTC
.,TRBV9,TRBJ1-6,CASSVGAGYNSPLHF,TGTGCCAGCAGCGTAGGGGCAGGTTATAATTCACCCCTCCACTTT
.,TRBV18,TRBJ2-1,CASSPPVNPSYNEQFF,TGTGCCAGCTCACCACCGGTCAACCCCTCCTATAATGAGCAGTTCTTC
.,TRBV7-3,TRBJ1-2,CASSLGHLANYGYTF,TGTGCCAGCAGCTTAGGACATCTAGCTAACTATGGCTACACCTTC
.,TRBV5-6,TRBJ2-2,CASSLVQAPGELFF,TGTGCCAGCAGCTTGGTCCAGGCCCCCGGGGAGCTGTTTTTT
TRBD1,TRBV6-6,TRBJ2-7,CASSYRRDRPYEQYF,TGTGCCAGCAGTTACCGACGGGACAGGCCCTACGAGCAGTACTTC
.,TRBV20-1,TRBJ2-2,CSASLAGELFF,TGCAGTGCTTCCCTAGCCGGGGAGCTGTTTTTT
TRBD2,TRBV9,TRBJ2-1,CASSSRGSRNEQFF,TGTGCCAGCAGCTCCCGCGGGAGTAGGAATGAGCAGTTCTTC
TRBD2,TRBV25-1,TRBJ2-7,CASSEPSGGATYEQYF,TGTGCCAGCAGTGAGCCCTCGGGGGGGGCGACCTACGAGCAGTACTTC
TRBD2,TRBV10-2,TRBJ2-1,CATNTGLYNEQFF,TGCGCCACCAACACGGGACTATACAATGAGCAGTTCTTC
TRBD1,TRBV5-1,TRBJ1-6,CASSLAWTGYSPLHF,TGCGCCAGCAGCTTGGCTTGGACAGGGTATTCACCCCTCCACTTT
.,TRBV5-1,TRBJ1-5,CASSLTAVRGQPQHF,TGCGCCAGCAGCTTGACGGCAGTCCGGGGTCAGCCCCAGCATTTT
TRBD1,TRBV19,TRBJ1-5,CASSAPGQPNQPQHF,TGTGCCAGTAGTGCCCCGGGACAGCCCAATCAGCCCCAGCATTTT
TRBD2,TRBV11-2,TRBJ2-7,CASSLLPSGSSEQYF,TGTGCCAGCAGCTTACTACCTAGCGGGAGTAGCGAGCAGTACTTC